This is a list of T cell receptor beta chains from one sample in a study of blood T cell repertoires in COVID-19. The method was immunoSEQ multiplex PCR; TCRdb's version includes in-frame clones alone and lacks a portion of them. The table has roughly 300,000 clones, around 87% seen once. Material: PBMCs or T cells enriched from blood (not recorded which). Receptor source: a young woman who had recovered from COVID-19. The CDR3 runs from the conserved cysteine through the conserved F or W. The D gene is left open where the match is weak.

d_call	cdr3_length	v_call	j_call	cdr3_aa
NA	16	TRBV28	TRBJ1-2	CASSLTDVSARDGYTF
NA	13	TRBV19	TRBJ2-7	CASSFRLFYEQYF
NA	15	TRBV7-6	TRBJ2-1	CASSLGVSSYNEQFF
NA	15	TRBV5-1	TRBJ2-7	CASSLAAGDWYEQYF
TRBD1	16	TRBV6-5	TRBJ1-2	CASSSRNWDRNYGYTF
TRBD1	16	TRBV4-1	TRBJ1-2	CASSQDGPGQGAGYTF
TRBD1	14	TRBV3-1/TRBV3-2	TRBJ1-6	CASSFGQGGSPLHF
NA	13	TRBV6-2/TRBV6-3	TRBJ1-2	CASSYQGGYGYTF
TRBD1	13	TRBV5-3	TRBJ1-1	CARSVGQHTEAFF
NA	13	TRBV4-1	TRBJ1-2	CASSQQQGSGYTF
NA	15	TRBV10-3	TRBJ2-7	CASSRRGEAPGEQYF
NA	17	TRBV4-1	TRBJ2-2	CASSQIPLASATGELFF
NA	14	TRBV11-2	TRBJ2-3	CASTPSWLTDTQYF
TRBD2	15	TRBV5-4	TRBJ2-7	CASSHRTSGGYEQYF